The 29 T cell receptor beta chains listed next were all sequenced from one sample in a study of CD8 T cells in Susac syndrome. An input of about 0.5 to 1 ug of RNA was subjected to reverse transcription using random hexamers. Via MiXCR, TCRdb re-called the immunoSEQ multiplex PCR reads, giving one row per CDR3 protein. The sample holds 150,000 to 190,000 distinct CDR3 sequences; roughly 94% are singletons and the top ten take more than 0.2%. Sequenced material: CD8+ T cells from PBMCs. These receptors were taken from a human donor with multiple sclerosis.

The rearrangement links TRBV9 to TRBJ1-2; D not certain. The CDR3 loop spans 15 amino acids. The V end lost 2 bases, the J end lost 0 bases, and 11 bases lay between the germline ends. Germline values: CDR1 SGDLS, CDR2 YYNGEE. The CDR3 nucleotides are TGTGCCAGCAGCGTGCGGGTGAATTCTAACTATGGCTACACCTTC. It specifies CASSVRVNSNYGYTF.

The gene calls are TRBV29-1 and TRBJ2-5; 8 bases align to TRBD1. The CDR3 loop spans 15 amino acids. Trimming at V came to 0 bases and at J to 3 bases, leaving 6 bases not matched to a gene. The germline gives CDR1 SQVTM, CDR2 ANQGSEA. CDR3 nucleotides: TGCAGCGTTGAAGAGGAAGCGGACAGGGAAGAGACCCAGTACTTC. It yields the protein CSVEEEADREETQYF.

V usage is TRBV7-9 and J usage is TRBJ1-4, with D perhaps matching TRBD1 (6 bases). Between the trimmed V and J ends, which lost 7 bases and 10 bases, there was a span of 16 bases. This CDR3 has 13 amino acids. The V gene's germline CDR1 is SEHNR and CDR2 FQNEAQ (reference sequence). The CDR3: CASTNPGTRKLFF. In nucleotides, the CDR3 is TGTGCCAGCACCAACCCCGGGACACGAAAACTGTTTTTT.

This clonotype was seen only a few times. The CDR3 is CASSRVTGELFF. Here the CDR3 DNA reads TGTGCCAGCAGTCGGGTCACCGGGGAGCTGTTTTTT. The rearrangement joins TRBV6-5 to TRBJ2-2, with D uncertain. The CDR3 extends over 12 amino acids. The ends were cut back, 5 bases at V and 4 bases at J, with 5 bases in the middle. Germline values: CDR1 MNHEY, CDR2 SVGAGI.

The chain carries TRBV30 and TRBJ1-1; D possibly corresponds to TRBD1 (5 bases). Germline V gives CDR1 GTSNPN, CDR2 SVGIG (reference sequence). Trimming cost V 0 bases and J 6 bases, with 14 bases left between them. This CDR3 contains 14 residues. This chain's CDR3 is CAWSVQAFGAEAFF. The CDR3 bases are TGTGCCTGGAGTGTACAGGCGTTCGGGGCTGAAGCTTTCTTT.

The V and J genes are TRBV7-9 and TRBJ2-7, with D unclear. With 4 bases removed from V and 5 bases from J, the gap between germline ends came to 18 bases. The CDR3 has 15 amino acids. CDR1 and CDR2 (germline): SEHNR, FQNEAQ (reference sequence). For the CDR3, the DNA is TGTGCCAGCAGCTCGAGTCGGCAGGTTGGGCACGAGCAGTACTTC. It encodes CASSSSRQVGHEQYF.

The chain has TRBV7-8 and TRBJ2-3; weak D call: TRBD2 (6 bases). In germline, CDR1 is SGHVS, CDR2 FQNEAQ. The ends were cut back, 4 bases at V and 2 bases at J, with 10 bases in the middle. This CDR3 is 14 amino acids long. CDR3 coding DNA: TGTGCCAGCAGCTCGGGACTTTTCACAGATACGCAGTATTTT. It codes for CASSSGLFTDTQYF.

The chain employs TRBV12-5 and TRBJ2-7, with D tentatively TRBD2 (5 bases). V was cut by 2 bases and J by 7 bases, with 12 bases left in between. The CDR3 covers 13 residues. Germline CDR1 and CDR2: LGHNT and FRNRAP. CDR3 bases: TGTGCTAGTGGTTTGCCCCCTGGGGAGGAGCAGTACTTC. It encodes CASGLPPGEEQYF.

This chain uses TRBV2 with TRBJ2-3; D remains ambiguous. Germline CDR1 SNHLY, CDR2 FYNNEI. The V end lost 2 bases, the J end lost 4 bases, and 10 bases lay between the germline ends. CDR3 length equals 14 residues. CDR3 sequence (DNA): TGTGCCAGCAGTGAAACGGGTGGGGCAGATACGCAGTATTTT. This sequence encodes CASSETGGADTQYF.

The chain recombines TRBV12-3 or TRBV12-4 with TRBJ2-1, with 7 nucleotides matching TRBD2. The junction had 6 bases not matched to a gene; V was cut back by 7 bases and J by 0 bases. The CDR3 is made up of 15 amino acids. CDR3 nucleotides: TGTGCCAGCACTCCCGGGGGGTCCTCCTACAATGAGCAGTTCTTC. It specifies CASTPGGSSYNEQFF.

The chain joins TRBV3-1 to TRBJ1-4; a possible D gene is TRBD1 (5 bases). V was shortened by 7 bases and J by 7 bases, with 10 bases between the two germline ends. The CDR3 runs 12 residues. Germline CDR1 is LGHDT and CDR2 is YNNKEL (reference sequence). The CDR3 loop is CASKKRGEKLFF. The CDR3 nucleotides read TGTGCCAGCAAAAAAAGGGGTGAAAAACTGTTTTTT.

This chain uses TRBV4-3 with TRBJ1-6; a possible D gene is TRBD1 (5 bases). V lost 3 bases, J lost 8 bases, and 8 bases lay in between. CDR1 and CDR2 from the germline V gene are LGHNA and YSLEER. The CDR3 covers 13 residues. The CDR3 DNA sequence: TGCGCCAGCAGCCAGCGGGGGGATTCACCCCTCCACTTT. It is translated as CASSQRGDSPLHF.

This chain joins TRBV30 and TRBJ1-5; no clear D. The CDR3 spans 16 residues. Trimming took off 0 bases at V and 2 bases at J, with 14 bases between the two ends. Germline assignment: CDR1 GTSNPN and CDR2 SVGIG (reference sequence). The CDR3 reads CAWSVREGGRNQPQHF. In nucleotides, the CDR3 is TGTGCCTGGAGTGTACGTGAGGGTGGGCGCAATCAGCCCCAGCATTTT.

The chain combines TRBV6-4 with TRBJ2-1, with 9 bases identical to TRBD2. CDR3 size: 15 residues. CDR1 MRHNA and CDR2 SNTAGT come from the germline V gene. After removal of 3 bases from V and 2 bases from J, the junction contained 2 bases not matched to a gene. This CDR3 reads CASSDSGGTYNEQFF. As DNA, the CDR3 is TGTGCCAGCAGTGATAGCGGGGGTACCTACAATGAGCAGTTCTTC.

This sequence joins TRBV7-9 and TRBJ1-2; TRBD1 is a possible D gene (5 bases). V was pared by 3 bases and J by 6 bases, with 11 bases between. The V gene's germline CDR1 is SEHNR and CDR2 FQNEAQ (reference sequence). This CDR3 contains 13 residues. The CDR3, as DNA: TGTGCCAGCAGCTTCAGTGTCAGGGATGGCTACACCTTC. Its protein product is CASSFSVRDGYTF.

The chain links TRBV27 to TRBJ2-7; weak D call: TRBD1 (5 bases). Deletions cut 6 bases from V and 4 bases from J, with 22 bases between. CDR3 length: 16 amino acids. CDR1 is MNHEY and CDR2 is SMNVEV in the germline V gene (reference sequence). The CDR3 DNA is TGTGCCAGCAGCAGCTCCACCGGCAGGGTTAAGTACGAGCAGTACTTC. This gives the protein CASSSSTGRVKYEQYF.

The rearrangement uses TRBV20-1 and TRBJ1-1; D is unresolved. Germline V lookup: CDR1 DFQATT, CDR2 SNEGSKA (reference sequence). The CDR3 runs to 12 residues. Trimming stripped 3 bases from V and 0 bases from J, with 5 bases between. CDR3 in amino acids: CSASTVNTEAFF. Written as DNA, the CDR3 is TGCAGTGCTAGTACAGTGAACACTGAAGCTTTCTTT.

This chain links TRBV12-3 or TRBV12-4 with TRBJ2-7; D gene unclear. The CDR3 loop spans 10 amino acids. The germline V and J ends were trimmed by 6 bases and 6 bases, with 6 bases remaining between them. The CDR3 sequence: CASRLSEQYF. The DNA for the CDR3 is TGTGCCAGCAGGCTCAGCGAGCAGTACTTC.

This sequence joins TRBV29-1 and TRBJ2-1, with 7 positions matching TRBD1. V was pared by 7 bases and J by 7 bases, with 10 bases of the junction left unmatched. CDR1 SQVTM and CDR2 ANQGSEA come from the germline V gene. This CDR3 comprises 13 residues. The CDR3 loop is CSGDRSQGNEQFF. The CDR3 DNA reads TGCAGCGGCGACAGGTCACAGGGGAATGAGCAGTTCTTC.

J is TRBJ2-2 and V is TRBV27, with D unclear. V was trimmed by 2 bases and J by 3 bases, leaving 4 bases between them. Germline CDR1 is MNHEY and CDR2 is SMNVEV (reference sequence). The CDR3 totals 13 residues. The CDR3 spells CASSLSHTGELFF. CDR3 coding DNA: TGTGCCAGCAGTTTAAGCCACACCGGGGAGCTGTTTTTT.

CDR3: CAWALEGWGRDYEQYF. In nucleotides, the CDR3 is TGTGCCTGGGCCCTGGAAGGTTGGGGCAGGGACTACGAGCAGTACTTC. The chain employs TRBV30 and TRBJ2-7, with D possibly TRBD1 on 5 matching bases. The V gene's germline CDR1 is GTSNPN and CDR2 SVGIG (reference sequence). Trimming removed 5 bases from V and 3 bases from J, with 23 bases in between. The CDR3 consists of 16 residues. Using reference TRBV30 and TRBJ2-7 for the parts outside the CDR3, the full variable domain is SQTIHQWPATLVQPVGSPLSLECTVEGTSNPNLYWYRQAAGRGLQLLFYSVGIGQISSEVPQNLSASRPQDRQFILSSKKLLLSDSGFYLCAWALEGWGRDYEQYFGPGTRLTVT.

This clonotype was observed once. V usage is TRBV12-3 or TRBV12-4 and J usage is TRBJ1-4, with D tentatively TRBD1 (5 bases). The germline V and J ends were trimmed by 4 bases and 4 bases, with 10 bases remaining between them. The CDR3 sequence is 14 residues long. This CDR3 is CASSSKGRNEKLFF. The CDR3 DNA is TGTGCCAGCAGTTCCAAGGGGCGTAATGAAAAACTGTTTTTT.

This sequence joins TRBV9 and TRBJ2-3; D is possibly TRBD2 (5 bases). Germline-derived CDR1 and CDR2 are SGDLS and YYNGEE. V dropped 4 bases and J dropped 6 bases, with 12 bases sitting between them. The CDR3 is 13 residues long. CDR3 sequence reads: CASSPSWRDTQYF. DNA of the CDR3: TGTGCCAGCAGCCCCTCGTGGAGGGATACGCAGTATTTT.

In this sample, this clonotype turned up a few times. The rearrangement links TRBV27 to TRBJ2-7; perhaps TRBD1 as D (6 bases). CDR1 and CDR2 from the germline V gene are MNHEY and SMNVEV (reference sequence). CDR3 length: 12 amino acids. V was pared by 4 bases and J by 6 bases, with 10 bases between. The chain's CDR3 is CASSSTGFEQYF. Here the CDR3 DNA reads TGTGCCAGCAGTTCGACAGGTTTCGAGCAGTACTTC.

This chain uses TRBV2 with TRBJ1-5; possible D gene TRBD1, 6 bases. Germline V gives CDR1 SNHLY, CDR2 FYNNEI. V was clipped by 7 bases and J by 4 bases, with 14 bases between them. The CDR3 is made up of 14 amino acids. The CDR3 is CASTKTTGNQPQHF. Here the CDR3 DNA reads TGTGCCAGCACCAAGACCACAGGGAATCAGCCCCAGCATTTT.

The chain uses TRBV4-2 and TRBJ2-7; D unresolved. The CDR3 runs to 15 residues. Per germline, CDR1 LGHNA and CDR2 YNFKEQ. Trimming removed 1 base from V and 5 bases from J, with 15 bases in between. The CDR3 region is CASSQGTPAFDEQYF. The DNA for the CDR3 is TGTGCCAGCAGCCAAGGGACCCCCGCCTTTGACGAGCAGTACTTC.

The V gene is TRBV7-3, the J gene TRBJ2-4; weak D call: TRBD1 (5 bases). The germline V gene encodes CDR1 SGHTA and CDR2 FQGTGA. The CDR3 loop spans 14 amino acids. The germline V and J ends were trimmed by 0 bases and 13 bases, with 16 bases remaining between them. The CDR3 region is CASSLTSREGVQYF. Written as DNA, the CDR3 is TGTGCCAGCAGCTTAACGTCTAGGGAAGGGGTCCAGTACTTC.

The gene calls are TRBV3-1 and TRBJ2-2; perhaps D is TRBD1 or TRBD2 (6 bases each). Germline-derived CDR1 and CDR2 are LGHDT and YNNKEL (reference sequence). This CDR3 has 16 amino acids. The V end was cut by 1 base, the J end by 4 bases, with 13 bases between. This chain's CDR3 is CASSQVPRGGTGELFF. The CDR3 DNA is TGTGCCAGCAGCCAAGTACCCAGGGGAGGCACCGGGGAGCTGTTTTTT.

The sample holds one count of this clonotype. The chain has TRBV7-9 and TRBJ1-2; D is unclear. Germline CDR1 reads SEHNR; CDR2 reads FQNEAQ (reference sequence). Trimming took 5 bases from V and 1 from J, leaving 14 bases between them. The CDR3 length is 15 residues. In DNA form, the CDR3 reads TGTGCCAGCAGCGATGGCCGAGGCCTTAACTATGGCTACACCTTC. This codes for CASSDGRGLNYGYTF.